This T cell receptor (beta chain) emerged from a study of cytomegalovirus exposure and HLA in healthy donors. Looking at the study overall: Approximately 85 million unique TCRs from HLA-typed donors made up an early data release.

The CDR3 is made up of 17 amino acids. The V gene end was trimmed by 4 bases and the J gene end by 3 bases; junction bases not matched to a gene: 11. The germline CDR1 and CDR2 sequences are KGHSH and LQKENI. Turning to this clone: The antigen is undetermined.

Primers included in the PCR were 60 Vbeta and 13 Jbeta primers. Produced via immunoSEQ multiplex PCR; TCRdb's table is partial and in-frame only. The sample lists around 200,000 clones, 83% occurring once. Points from the study as a whole: One cluster of highly shared sequence variants probably arose as a sequencing artifact.

The chain links TRBV18 to TRBJ2-5, with 10 bases aligning to TRBD1. The TCR sequence derives from a girl aged 10-17 years in good health and CMV-seronegative. Sequencing input: PBMCs. The DNA for the CDR3 is TGTGCCAGCTCACGGACACCGGGACAGGGGATGGAAGAGACCCAGTACTTC. Protein sequence: CASSRTPGQGMEETQYF. The complete variable domain, with remaining parts taken from reference TRBV18 and TRBJ2-5, reads NAGVMQNPRHLVRRRGQEARLRCSPMKGHSHVYWYRQLPEEGLKFMVYLQKENIIDESGMPKERFSAEFPKEGPSILRIQQVVRGDSAAYFCASSRTPGQGMEETQYFGPGTRLLVL.